These 27 T cell receptor beta chains originate from one sample sequenced in a study of T cell responses to AZD1222 COVID-19 vaccine. Repertoires were generated with immunoSEQ multiplex PCR, while TCRdb's copy carries only in-frame clones and drops some. Found here are fewer than 100,000 clones, approximately 84% of them singletons; the top ten hold approximately 15%. Sequencing was performed on peripheral blood, taken 28 days after the second AZD1222 dose. These receptors originate from an adult who received the AZD1222 COVID-19 vaccine.

The chain uses TRBV5-1 and TRBJ2-3, with a possible D match to TRBD2 (6 bases). The CDR3 has 18 amino acids. Germline CDR1 is SGHRS and CDR2 is YFSETQ. The ends were cut back, 2 bases at V and 6 bases at J, with 25 bases in the middle. CDR3 in DNA: TGCGCCAGCAGCTTCTCCCCTCAGGAGGGGCGGCGTATCGATACGCAGTATTTT. Protein sequence: CASSFSPQEGRRIDTQYF.

The CDR3, as DNA: TGTGCCAGCTCACCACTCCCCATCTCCCCCGGGGGCGGAACTGAAGCTTTCTTT. Residues: CASSPLPISPGGGTEAFF. The gene calls are TRBV18 and TRBJ1-1; D is possibly TRBD1 (6 bases). The germline V gene has CDR1 KGHSH and CDR2 LQKENI. V was pared by 1 base and J by 5 bases, with 23 bases between. The CDR3 has 18 amino acids.

The chain carries TRBV7-3 and TRBJ2-6; no definite D call. This CDR3 contains 13 residues. Trimming removed 5 bases from V and 3 bases from J, with 5 bases in between. The germline gives CDR1 SGHTA, CDR2 FQGTGA. CDR3 coding DNA: TGTGCCAGCAGCCTCTATGGGGCCAACGTCCTGACTTTC. Translated: CASSLYGANVLTF.

This clone was observed a few times. The chain employs TRBV5-1 and TRBJ1-1; D unresolved. V lost 0 bases to trimming and J lost 2 bases, with 8 bases between them. The length of the CDR3 is 14 residues. Per germline, CDR1 SGHRS and CDR2 YFSETQ. CDR3 protein: CASSLAPSNTEAFF. As DNA, the CDR3 is TGCGCCAGCAGCTTGGCCCCGAGTAACACTGAAGCTTTCTTT.

This clone came up a few times. This chain joins TRBV2 and TRBJ1-1; D might be TRBD1 (6 bases). The CDR3 has 13 amino acids. V shed 4 bases and J shed 0 bases, with 6 bases lying between them. CDR1 SNHLY and CDR2 FYNNEI come from the germline V gene. The CDR3 loop is CASSGQVNTEAFF. DNA for the CDR3: TGTGCCAGCAGTGGACAGGTGAACACTGAAGCTTTCTTT.

V is TRBV9 and J is TRBJ1-5; a weak D match, TRBD1 (5 bases). This CDR3 contains 13 residues. Germline V gene sequence: CDR1 SGDLS, CDR2 YYNGEE. The V and J ends lost 2 bases and 6 bases respectively, with 9 bases between them. The CDR3 loop is CASSVGPFQPQHF. The CDR3, as DNA: TGTGCCAGCAGCGTGGGACCCTTTCAGCCCCAGCATTTT.

The V call is TRBV9, the J call TRBJ1-3; TRBD1 matches 9 bases. The CDR3 sequence is 17 residues long. Germline V gene lookup returns CDR1 SGDLS and CDR2 YYNGEE. The V segment lost 0 bases and the J segment 6 bases; nucleotides outside the gene matches: 10. The CDR3 here is CASSVAPPGQGSNTIYF. As DNA, the CDR3 is TGTGCCAGCAGCGTAGCTCCTCCGGGACAGGGCTCAAACACCATATATTTT.

This clone was detected once. V and J are TRBV11-2 and TRBJ2-1; 12 bases agree with TRBD2. The germline V gene has CDR1 SGHAT and CDR2 FQNNGV. CDR3 length: 15 residues. V gave up 5 bases and J gave up 7 bases; unmatched junction bases: 6. For the CDR3, the DNA is TGTGCCAGCAGCGGGAGACTAGCGGGAGTAAATGAGCAGTTCTTC. This translates into CASSGRLAGVNEQFF.

This sequence joins TRBV3-1 (or the pseudogene TRBV3-2) and TRBJ2-2; D is ambiguous. Germline assignment: CDR1 LGHDT and CDR2 YNNKEL (reference sequence). CDR3 length: 16 residues. V dropped 1 base and J dropped 2 bases, with 11 bases sitting between them. This CDR3 is CASSQVFAPNTGELFF. The CDR3 nucleotides are TGTGCCAGCAGCCAAGTTTTTGCCCCTAACACCGGGGAGCTGTTTTTT.

This chain uses TRBV6-2 or TRBV6-3 with TRBJ1-2; D uncertain. V was pared by 6 bases and J by 8 bases, with 16 bases between. Looked up from germline, CDR1 is MNHEY and CDR2 is SVGEGT. This CDR3 spans 13 amino acids. In DNA form, the CDR3 reads TGTGCCAGCAGCCACGTCGGGTTTTCGGGCTACACCTTC. Translating it yields CASSHVGFSGYTF.

The rearrangement uses TRBV21-1 and TRBJ2-7; the table's D call of TRBD2 was not tested on the DNA. TRBV21-1 is a known pseudogene. CDR3 length equals 14 residues. The CDR3 region is CASSKTSGGYEQYF. The CDR3 DNA reads as TGTGCCAGCAGCAAAACTAGCGGGGGCTACGAGCAGTACTTC.

This rearrangement joins TRBV6-1 to TRBJ1-2; D not resolved. The CDR3 sequence is 13 residues long. Germline V gives CDR1 MNHNS, CDR2 SASEGT. Trimming removed 2 bases at V and 0 bases at J, with 4 bases between. CDR3 sequence (DNA): TGTGCCAGCAGTGAAAGGTCTAACTATGGCTACACCTTC. This sequence encodes CASSERSNYGYTF.

The chain links TRBV5-1 to TRBJ2-1; TRBD2 matches 13 bases. In germline, CDR1 is SGHRS, CDR2 YFSETQ. V dropped 0 bases and J dropped 14; count of bases not matched to a gene: 8. The CDR3 is made up of 15 amino acids. The CDR3 sequence is CASSLGTSGGPEEFF. The DNA for the CDR3 is TGCGCCAGCAGCTTGGGGACTAGCGGGGGCCCAGAGGAGTTCTTC.

This chain connects TRBV20-1 to TRBJ2-3; the D is unclear. Germline V gene sequence: CDR1 DFQATT, CDR2 SNEGSKA (reference sequence). Trimming took 3 bases from V and 10 from J, leaving 11 bases between them. The CDR3 spans 11 residues. The CDR3 DNA sequence: TGCAGTGCTAGGCAAGGCGGTGCGCAGTATTTT. Encoded protein: CSARQGGAQYF.

The chain is built from TRBV27 and TRBJ2-2; the match to TRBD1 covers 9 bases. This CDR3 has 17 residues. The ends lost 7 bases at V and 1 base at J; junction bases unmatched: 10. From germline, CDR1 is MNHEY and CDR2 SMNVEV (reference sequence). The CDR3 reads CASTPGQGLWNTGELFF. The DNA of the CDR3 is TGTGCCAGCACCCCGGGACAGGGATTGTGGAACACCGGGGAGCTGTTTTTT.

This clone was seen more than once but under ten times. The chain carries TRBV7-2 and TRBJ2-7; perhaps TRBD1 as D (5 bases). The CDR3 runs to 14 residues. Germline CDR1 is SGHTA and CDR2 is FQGNSA. The V gene lost 4 bases and the J gene lost 1 base, with 11 bases spanning the gap. The chain's CDR3 is CASSSTVASYEQYF. The DNA for the CDR3 is TGTGCCAGCAGCTCGACAGTAGCTTCCTACGAGCAGTACTTC.

V gene TRBV29-1 combines with J gene TRBJ2-5; 7 bases align to TRBD1. The CDR3 is made up of 11 amino acids. Trimming at V came to 6 bases and at J to 5 bases, leaving 3 bases not matched to a gene. Germline V lookup: CDR1 SQVTM, CDR2 ANQGSEA. The CDR3 here is CSVGTEETQYF. The CDR3, as DNA: TGCAGCGTCGGGACAGAGGAGACCCAGTACTTC.

The gene calls are TRBV7-9 and TRBJ2-3, with D hard to call. The CDR3 is made up of 13 amino acids. Trimming took off 5 bases at V and 0 bases at J, with 6 bases between the two ends. Germline V gives CDR1 SEHNR, CDR2 FQNEAQ (reference sequence). The CDR3 sequence: CASSPASTDTQYF. Written as DNA, the CDR3 is TGTGCCAGCAGCCCCGCTAGCACAGATACGCAGTATTTT.

This chain's CDR3 is CASRLDLNTEAFF. The CDR3 nucleotides are TGTGCCAGCAGGCTAGATTTGAACACTGAAGCTTTCTTT. This rearrangement joins TRBV5-5 to TRBJ1-1; D gene ambiguous. This CDR3 is built from 13 residues. V lost 5 bases and J lost 0, with 8 bases in between. CDR1 is SGHKS and CDR2 is YYEKEE in the germline V gene (reference sequence).

V usage is TRBV5-1 and J usage is TRBJ2-2, with TRBD2 identical over 9 bases. Germline values: CDR1 SGHRS, CDR2 YFSETQ. This CDR3 is 14 amino acids long. V dropped 3 bases and J dropped 8; count of bases not matched to a gene: 5. The CDR3 DNA is TGCGCCAGCAGCTCAGCGGGAGGCTTAGGGGAGCTGTTTTTT. This translates into CASSSAGGLGELFF.

The chain carries TRBV6-5 and TRBJ2-5; D is undetermined. V gave up 6 bases and J gave up 0 bases, with 5 bases separating them. The CDR3 contains 12 residues. Germline CDR1 and CDR2: MNHEY and SVGAGI. CDR3 protein: CASRLDQETQYF. The CDR3 nucleotides are TGTGCCAGCAGGTTGGACCAAGAGACCCAGTACTTC.

The chain joins TRBV3-1 (or the pseudogene TRBV3-2) to TRBJ2-7, with D tentatively TRBD2 (6 bases). The CDR3 sequence is 13 residues long. Germline CDR1 is LGHDT and CDR2 is YNNKEL (reference sequence). V lost 0 bases and J 6 bases, leaving 9 bases between the germline ends. CDR3 sequence: CASSQEGRREQYF. The DNA for the CDR3 is TGTGCCAGCAGCCAAGAAGGGAGGCGCGAGCAGTACTTC.

V and J are TRBV19 and TRBJ1-1, with 8 positions matching TRBD1. The V gene's germline CDR1 is LNHDA and CDR2 SQIVND (reference sequence). The trim removed 7 bases at V and 7 bases at J, leaving 5 bases unmatched. CDR3 length: 12 amino acids. The CDR3 DNA reads TGTGCCAGTATGCGCAGGGGGCTTGAAGCTTTCTTT. Protein sequence: CASMRRGLEAFF.

The chain couples TRBV10-3 to TRBJ1-2, with D unresolved. Between the trimmed V and J ends, which lost 2 bases and 5 bases, there was a span of 15 bases. The CDR3 consists of 15 residues. Germline lookup yields CDR1 ENHRY and CDR2 SYGVKD. The CDR3 coding sequence is TGTGCCATCAGTGAGACGGACGCCCCTGCATATGGCTACACCTTC. Its protein product is CAISETDAPAYGYTF.

The chain employs TRBV11-1 and TRBJ1-3; D may be TRBD1 (5 bases). CDR1 and CDR2 (germline): SGHAT, FQDESV (reference sequence). Trimming cost V 5 bases and J 0 bases, with 11 bases left between them. The CDR3 spans 15 residues. The CDR3 DNA is TGTGCCAGCAGCCAGGGACGGAACTCTGGAAACACCATATATTTT. Protein: CASSQGRNSGNTIYF.

This chain joins TRBV11-2 and TRBJ2-2, with 10 bases aligning to TRBD1. Germline CDR1 reads SGHAT; CDR2 reads FQNNGV. The CDR3 runs 16 residues. V trimming: 1 base; J trimming: 10 bases; junction bases outside the gene matches: 9. In nucleotides, the CDR3 is TGTGCCAGCAGCTTAGGGGGGCCGACAGGGGGCACGGAGCTGTTTTTT. Translation gives CASSLGGPTGGTELFF.

In nucleotides, the CDR3 is TGTGCCAGCAGTTACTCCGTTTCCGCCTCCTACGAGCAGTACTTC. Amino acids: CASSYSVSASYEQYF. The chain carries TRBV6-6 and TRBJ2-7; no clear D gene. V dropped 0 bases and J dropped 0 bases, with 9 bases sitting between them. This CDR3 region has 15 residues. CDR1 and CDR2 (germline): MNHNY, SVGAGI (reference sequence).